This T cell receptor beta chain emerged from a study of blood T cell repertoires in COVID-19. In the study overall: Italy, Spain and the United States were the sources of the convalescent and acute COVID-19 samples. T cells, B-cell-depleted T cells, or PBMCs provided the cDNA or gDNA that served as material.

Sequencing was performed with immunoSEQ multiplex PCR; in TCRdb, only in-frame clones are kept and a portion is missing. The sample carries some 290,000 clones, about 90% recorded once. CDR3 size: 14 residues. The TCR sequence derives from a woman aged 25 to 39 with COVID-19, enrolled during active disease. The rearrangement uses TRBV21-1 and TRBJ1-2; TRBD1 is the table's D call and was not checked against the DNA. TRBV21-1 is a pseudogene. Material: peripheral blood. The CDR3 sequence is CASSKEGGCWGYTF. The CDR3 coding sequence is TGTGCCAGCAGCAAAGAAGGGGGCTGCTGGGGCTACACCTTC.